This entry is about one T cell receptor beta chain. The CDR3 runs to 13 residues. Per the germline V gene, CDR1 is SGHRS and CDR2 is YFSETQ. V lost 1 base, J lost 10 bases, and 12 bases lay in between. This sample is drawn from a study of CD4+ T cells in melanoma. Here immunoSEQ multiplex PCR was the method, and the copy in TCRdb shows in-frame clones only, minus some. Altogether 110,000 to 150,000 clones are present, 80% to 95% being singletons, with the ten largest covering roughly 1.4%. This TCR was recovered from a human donor with melanoma. The rearrangement links TRBV5-1 to TRBJ2-1, with D perhaps matching TRBD2 (5 bases). Here the CDR3 DNA reads TGCGCCAGCAGCTTGCGAGGGCTGGGCGAGCAGTTCTTC. Encoded protein: CASSLRGLGEQFF. The complete variable domain, with remaining parts taken from reference TRBV5-1 and TRBJ2-1, reads KAGVTQTPRYLIKTRGQQVTLSCSPISGHRSVSWYQQTPGQGLQFLFEYFSETQRNKGNFPGRFSGRQFSNSRSEMNVSTLELGDSALYLCASSLRGLGEQFFGPGTRLTVL.